The 23 T cell receptor beta chains below were found in one sample sequenced in a study of T cell responses to AZD1222 COVID-19 vaccine. Only in-frame clones appear in the TCRdb table, and some are missing; sequencing was by immunoSEQ multiplex PCR. The table lists some 80,000 clones, 88% of them singletons, with about a tenth in the top ten. The sequenced sample was peripheral blood, obtained 28 days after the second dose of the MenACWY control vaccine. Receptors originate from an adult who received the MenACWY meningococcal vaccine as a control.

The rearrangement joins TRBV4-1 to TRBJ2-3; 9 bases map to TRBD1. Trimming cost V 4 bases and J 2 bases; bases outside gene matches: 10. CDR3 length: 17 amino acids. The germline CDR1 and CDR2 sequences are MGHRA and YSYEKL. CDR3 sequence (DNA): TGCGCCAGCAGCCGCACCTCGGACAGGGGAAACACAGATACGCAGTATTTT. This gives the protein CASSRTSDRGNTDTQYF.

Only one count was recorded for this clone. The V gene is TRBV19, the J gene TRBJ2-5, with D uncertain. CDR1 is LNHDA and CDR2 is SQIVND in the germline V gene (reference sequence). The CDR3 runs 15 residues. The V gene lost 5 bases and the J gene lost 4 bases, with 17 bases spanning the gap. The CDR3 here is CASSRAVHARETQYF. The DNA for the CDR3 is TGTGCCAGTAGTCGGGCCGTCCACGCCCGAGAGACCCAGTACTTC. The variable domain in full, with the rest retrieved from reference TRBV19 and TRBJ2-5, is DGGITQSPKYLFRKEGQNVTLSCEQNLNHDAMYWYRQDPGQGLRLIYYSQIVNDFQKGDIAEGYSVSREKKESFPLTVTSAQKNPTAFYLCASSRAVHARETQYFGPGTRLLVL.

The CDR3 loop is CASSYQTGGNGYTF. In DNA form, the CDR3 reads TGTGCCAGCAGTTACCAGACGGGTGGGAATGGCTACACCTTC. V usage is TRBV6-5 and J usage is TRBJ1-2; no reliable D call. V dropped 2 bases and J dropped 6 bases, with 13 bases sitting between them. Germline-derived CDR1 and CDR2 are MNHEY and SVGAGI. This CDR3 region has 14 residues.

The chain employs TRBV15 and TRBJ2-3, with 13 bases matching TRBD2. This CDR3 region has 18 residues. V lost 1 base to trimming and J lost 0 bases; unmatched junction nucleotides: 4. Germline CDR1 and CDR2: LNHNV and YYDKDF (reference sequence). This CDR3 reads CATSRGTSGGTSTDTQYF. CDR3 nucleotides: TGTGCCACCAGCAGAGGGACTAGCGGGGGAACTAGCACAGATACGCAGTATTTT.

This chain connects TRBV29-1 to TRBJ1-1, with a possible D match to TRBD1 (5 bases). V gave up 4 bases and J gave up 7 bases, with 10 bases separating them. The CDR3 covers 11 residues. Germline V gene data show CDR1 as SQVTM and CDR2 as ANQGSEA. For the CDR3, the DNA is TGCAGCGTTGGTTGGGACGGTGAAGCTTTCTTT. This translates into CSVGWDGEAFF.

The V and J genes are TRBV6-5 and TRBJ1-1; D not certain. The germline gives CDR1 MNHEY, CDR2 SVGAGI. The CDR3 contains 13 residues. Trimming pared 6 bases from V and 6 bases from J, leaving 14 bases between. The CDR3 DNA sequence: TGTGCCAGCAGGGGAACAGTTTCCCCTGAAGCTTTCTTT. This gives the protein CASRGTVSPEAFF.

The rearrangement uses TRBV19 and TRBJ1-1; TRBD1 agrees at 9 bases. The V gene end was trimmed by 6 bases and the J gene end by 8 bases; junction bases not matched to a gene: 10. The CDR3 loop spans 14 amino acids. CDR1 and CDR2 from the germline V gene are LNHDA and SQIVND (reference sequence). This CDR3 reads CASSTLKQGAEAFF. DNA for the CDR3: TGTGCCAGTAGCACGTTAAAACAGGGGGCAGAAGCTTTCTTT.

This clone appeared once. This chain links TRBV30 with TRBJ1-2, with TRBD1 matching 9 bases. The CDR3 is made up of 14 amino acids. After removal of 3 bases from V and 2 bases from J, the junction contained 4 bases not matched to a gene. Germline V gives CDR1 GTSNPN, CDR2 SVGIG (reference sequence). This chain's CDR3 is CAWSQTGGNYGYTF. CDR3 sequence (DNA): TGTGCCTGGAGCCAGACAGGGGGGAACTATGGCTACACCTTC.

The chain links TRBV12-3 or TRBV12-4 to TRBJ1-1, with D possibly matching TRBD1 (5 bases). This CDR3 spans 13 amino acids. The V gene lost 6 bases and the J gene lost 1 base, with 9 bases spanning the gap. In nucleotides, the CDR3 is TGTGCCAGCAGCAGAACAGGGAACACTGAAGCTTTCTTT. Translated, it gives CASSRTGNTEAFF.

The chain joins TRBV7-6 to TRBJ2-1, with D tentatively TRBD1 (6 bases). Germline-derived CDR1 and CDR2 are SGHVS and FNYEAQ. The CDR3 runs 16 residues. V was shortened by 2 bases and J by 2 bases, with 13 bases between the two germline ends. CDR3 in DNA: TGTGCCAGCAGCTTATCAGGACAGCTGACCTACAATGAGCAGTTCTTC. Translation gives CASSLSGQLTYNEQFF.

This rearrangement joins TRBV5-1 to TRBJ1-3; maybe TRBD1 (5 bases). The CDR3 spans 15 residues. Germline values: CDR1 SGHRS, CDR2 YFSETQ. The V end was cut by 4 bases, the J end by 0 bases, with 11 bases between. The CDR3 reads CASSTGTASGNTIYF. DNA for the CDR3: TGCGCCAGCAGCACGGGGACGGCCTCTGGAAACACCATATATTTT. The complete variable domain, with remaining parts taken from reference TRBV5-1 and TRBJ1-3, reads KAGVTQTPRYLIKTRGQQVTLSCSPISGHRSVSWYQQTPGQGLQFLFEYFSETQRNKGNFPGRFSGRQFSNSRSEMNVSTLELGDSALYLCASSTGTASGNTIYFGEGSWLTVV.

The V gene is TRBV6-5, the J gene TRBJ2-7; the match to TRBD1 covers 8 bases. Trimming cost V 5 bases and J 6 bases; bases outside gene matches: 12. The CDR3 totals 15 residues. Germline CDR1 reads MNHEY; CDR2 reads SVGAGI. As DNA, the CDR3 is TGTGCCAGCAGTCGACAGGGGCCATCAGGGGGCGAGCAGTACTTC. Translating gives CASSRQGPSGGEQYF.

The rearrangement joins TRBV19 to TRBJ2-3, with 8 bases matching TRBD2. V was pared by 6 bases and J by 2 bases, with 4 bases of the junction left unmatched. The germline CDR1 and CDR2 sequences are LNHDA and SQIVND (reference sequence). This CDR3 is 14 amino acids long. In DNA, the CDR3 is TGTGCCAGTAGCAGAGCGGGGGTCACAGATACGCAGTATTTT. The encoded protein is CASSRAGVTDTQYF.

The chain couples TRBV3-1 (or the pseudogene TRBV3-2) to TRBJ1-5; TRBD1 is a possible D gene (6 bases). CDR3 length equals 15 residues. From germline, CDR1 is LGHDT and CDR2 YNNKEL (reference sequence). Between the trimmed V and J ends, which lost 0 bases and 7 bases, there was a span of 13 bases. As DNA, the CDR3 is TGTGCCAGCAGCCAAGATGGAGGGGGAGGCCAGCCCCAGCATTTT. It is translated as CASSQDGGGGQPQHF.

This sequence joins TRBV19 and TRBJ1-2; D unresolved. The V gene lost 0 bases and the J gene lost 7 bases, with 9 bases spanning the gap. Germline V gene sequence: CDR1 LNHDA, CDR2 SQIVND (reference sequence). The CDR3 runs to 13 residues. CDR3 in amino acids: CASSIDEKGGYTF. The CDR3 bases are TGTGCCAGTAGTATAGACGAGAAGGGTGGCTACACCTTC.

The rearrangement joins TRBV4-1 to TRBJ1-3, with D perhaps TRBD1 (5 bases). This CDR3 is built from 15 residues. The germline V and J ends were trimmed by 4 bases and 4 bases, with 14 bases remaining between them. The germline gives CDR1 MGHRA, CDR2 YSYEKL. The CDR3 nucleotides are TGCGCCAGCAGCCCAGACGGGACTGAAGGAAACACCATATATTTT. Translating it yields CASSPDGTEGNTIYF.

The chain has TRBV11-2 and TRBJ1-5; D gene unclear. Germline CDR1 SGHAT, CDR2 FQNNGV. The CDR3 extends over 13 amino acids. V gave up 4 bases and J gave up 7 bases, with 11 bases separating them. CDR3 region: CASSSGPVQPQHF. The CDR3 coding sequence is TGTGCCAGCAGCTCCGGACCGGTGCAGCCCCAGCATTTT.

This chain uses TRBV5-6 with TRBJ1-2; the D gene is possibly TRBD1 (6 bases). Trimming removed 4 bases from V and 4 bases from J, with 11 bases in between. Germline V gene lookup returns CDR1 SGHDT and CDR2 YYEEEE. The CDR3 extends over 13 amino acids. The CDR3 DNA follows: TGTGCCAGCAGCGCCGGACAGTTCTATGGCTACACCTTC. Its translation: CASSAGQFYGYTF.

The chain links TRBV5-6 to TRBJ1-2, with a weak D call TRBD1 (5 bases). The CDR3 has 17 residues. Trimming cost V 0 bases and J 0 bases, with 15 bases left between them. Per the germline V gene, CDR1 is SGHDT and CDR2 is YYEEEE. CDR3 nucleotide sequence: TGTGCCAGCAGCTTGGGACGACGTGCAGGGTCTAACTATGGCTACACCTTC. This sequence encodes CASSLGRRAGSNYGYTF.

The chain links TRBV29-1 to TRBJ1-2, with D unclear. Deletions cut 4 bases from V and 1 base from J, with 10 bases between. Per the germline V gene, CDR1 is SQVTM and CDR2 is ANQGSEA. This CDR3 contains 13 residues. For the CDR3, the DNA is TGCAGCGTTGCGTCCGGATTTAACTATGGCTACACCTTC. Translated, it gives CSVASGFNYGYTF.

J is TRBJ1-5 and V is TRBV20-1; D is undetermined. The CDR3 consists of 13 residues. Germline V gives CDR1 DFQATT, CDR2 SNEGSKA (reference sequence). Deletions cut 3 bases from V and 2 bases from J, with 8 bases between. The CDR3 DNA sequence: TGCAGTGCTAGTGGCGGGGGCAATCAGCCCCAGCATTTT. This sequence encodes CSASGGGNQPQHF.

The chain is built from TRBV5-1 and TRBJ1-1, with unresolved D. From germline, CDR1 is SGHRS and CDR2 YFSETQ. The CDR3 is 15 amino acids. V lost 4 bases to trimming and J lost 4 bases, with 17 bases between them. The CDR3: CASSPTTGRRTEAFF. CDR3 sequence (DNA): TGCGCCAGCAGCCCGACCACTGGGCGCCGCACTGAAGCTTTCTTT. Combining the CDR3 with reference TRBV5-1 and TRBJ1-1 gives the whole variable domain KAGVTQTPRYLIKTRGQQVTLSCSPISGHRSVSWYQQTPGQGLQFLFEYFSETQRNKGNFPGRFSGRQFSNSRSEMNVSTLELGDSALYLCASSPTTGRRTEAFFGQGTRLTVV.

The rearrangement joins TRBV5-1 to TRBJ1-4, with a weak D call TRBD1 (6 bases). The germline V gene encodes CDR1 SGHRS and CDR2 YFSETQ. This CDR3 is built from 17 residues. Trimming left V 0 bases short and J 1 base short, with 13 bases between. CDR3 nucleotides: TGCGCCAGCAGCTTGGTCCCCCGGACAGAAACTAATGAAAAACTGTTTTTT. Translating gives CASSLVPRTETNEKLFF.